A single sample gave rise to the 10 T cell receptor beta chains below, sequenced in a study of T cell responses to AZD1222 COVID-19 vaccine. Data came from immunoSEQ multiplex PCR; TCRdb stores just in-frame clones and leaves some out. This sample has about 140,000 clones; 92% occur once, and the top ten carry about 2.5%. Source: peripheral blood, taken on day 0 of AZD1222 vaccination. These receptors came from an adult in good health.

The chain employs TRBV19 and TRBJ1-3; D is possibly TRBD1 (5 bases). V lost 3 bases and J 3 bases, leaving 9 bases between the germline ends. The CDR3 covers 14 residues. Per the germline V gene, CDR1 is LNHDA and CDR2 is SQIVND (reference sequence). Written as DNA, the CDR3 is TGTGCCAGTAGTATCGGGGCCATTGGAAACACCATATATTTT. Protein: CASSIGAIGNTIYF.

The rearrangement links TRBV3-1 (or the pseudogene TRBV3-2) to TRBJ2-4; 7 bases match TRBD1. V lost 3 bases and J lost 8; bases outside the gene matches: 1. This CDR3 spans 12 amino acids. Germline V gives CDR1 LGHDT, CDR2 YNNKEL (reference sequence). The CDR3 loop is CASSQGQHIQYF. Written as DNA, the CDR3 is TGTGCCAGCAGCCAGGGACAGCACATTCAGTACTTC.

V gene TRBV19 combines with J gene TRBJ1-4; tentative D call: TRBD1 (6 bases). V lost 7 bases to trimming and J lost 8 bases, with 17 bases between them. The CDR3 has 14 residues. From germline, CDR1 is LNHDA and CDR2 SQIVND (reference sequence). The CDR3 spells CASTFPGAGEKLFF. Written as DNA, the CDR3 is TGTGCCAGTACCTTCCCGGGGGCAGGCGAAAAACTGTTTTTT.

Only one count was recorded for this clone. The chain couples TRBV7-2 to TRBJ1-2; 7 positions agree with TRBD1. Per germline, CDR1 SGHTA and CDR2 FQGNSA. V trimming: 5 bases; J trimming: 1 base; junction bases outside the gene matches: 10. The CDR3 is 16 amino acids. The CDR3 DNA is TGTGCCAGCAGCCCGTGGGACAGCCCCCGTAACTATGGCTACACCTTC. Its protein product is CASSPWDSPRNYGYTF.

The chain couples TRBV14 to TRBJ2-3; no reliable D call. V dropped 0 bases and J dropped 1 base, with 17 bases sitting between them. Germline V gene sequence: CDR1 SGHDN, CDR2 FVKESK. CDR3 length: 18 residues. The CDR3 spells CASSQDPGPGVGTDTQYF. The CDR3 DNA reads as TGTGCCAGCAGCCAAGATCCGGGTCCCGGCGTAGGCACAGATACGCAGTATTTT.

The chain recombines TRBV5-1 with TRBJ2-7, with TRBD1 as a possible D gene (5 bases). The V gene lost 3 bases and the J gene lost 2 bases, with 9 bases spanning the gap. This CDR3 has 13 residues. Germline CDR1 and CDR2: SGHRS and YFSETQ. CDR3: CASSSTGTYEQYF. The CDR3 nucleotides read TGCGCCAGCAGCTCTACAGGAACCTACGAGCAGTACTTC.

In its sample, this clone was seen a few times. As DNA, the CDR3 is TGTGCCAGCACCTACGACCTGGTGGGTACGCAGTATTTT. It translates to CASTYDLVGTQYF. This chain links TRBV28 with TRBJ2-3; no firm D call. CDR1 is MDHEN and CDR2 is SYDVKM in the germline V gene. This CDR3 has 13 residues. V dropped 7 bases and J dropped 8 bases, with 16 bases sitting between them.

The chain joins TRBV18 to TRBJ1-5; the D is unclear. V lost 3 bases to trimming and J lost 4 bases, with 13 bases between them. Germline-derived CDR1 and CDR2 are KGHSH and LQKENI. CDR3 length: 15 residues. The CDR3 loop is CASSPDVGRNQPQHF. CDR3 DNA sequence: TGTGCCAGCTCACCGGACGTTGGACGGAATCAGCCCCAGCATTTT.

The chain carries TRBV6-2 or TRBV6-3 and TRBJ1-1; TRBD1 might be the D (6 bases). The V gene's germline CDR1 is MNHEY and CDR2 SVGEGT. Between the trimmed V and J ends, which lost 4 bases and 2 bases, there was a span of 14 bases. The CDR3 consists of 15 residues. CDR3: CASSSGGRGNTEAFF. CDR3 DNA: TGTGCCAGCAGTTCCGGCGGCAGGGGAAACACTGAAGCTTTCTTT.

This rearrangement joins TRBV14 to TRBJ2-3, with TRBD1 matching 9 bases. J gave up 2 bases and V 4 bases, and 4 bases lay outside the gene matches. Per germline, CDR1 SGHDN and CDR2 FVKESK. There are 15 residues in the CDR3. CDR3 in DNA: TGTGCCAGCAGCCGGGGGACAGGGTACACAGATACGCAGTATTTT. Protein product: CASSRGTGYTDTQYF.